This note documents a single T cell receptor beta chain sequence. The antigen remains undetermined. Germline CDR1 reads MNHEY; CDR2 reads SVGEGT. The CDR3 covers 15 residues. V lost 6 bases and J lost 1; bases outside the gene matches: 3. This record comes from a study of response to subunit inactivated influenza vaccine. Study-level findings and limits: The study's authors posited that every seasonal influenza vaccination enlists few new T cells.

TCRdb passed the RT-PCR reads through MiXCR, listing each CDR3 protein once. The sample includes around 650,000 distinct CDR3 sequences, 15% to 19% seen only once; the top ten take 11%. The clonotype comes from a man aged 45-60 years who received an inactivated influenza vaccine. Sample: PBMCs from blood, taken about 12 days after vaccination. This chain joins TRBV6-2 or TRBV6-3 and TRBJ2-2, with 9 bases identical to TRBD1. CDR3: CASRAGQGNTGELFF. In DNA form, the CDR3 reads TGTGCCAGCAGGGCGGGACAGGGGAACACCGGGGAGCTGTTTTTT.